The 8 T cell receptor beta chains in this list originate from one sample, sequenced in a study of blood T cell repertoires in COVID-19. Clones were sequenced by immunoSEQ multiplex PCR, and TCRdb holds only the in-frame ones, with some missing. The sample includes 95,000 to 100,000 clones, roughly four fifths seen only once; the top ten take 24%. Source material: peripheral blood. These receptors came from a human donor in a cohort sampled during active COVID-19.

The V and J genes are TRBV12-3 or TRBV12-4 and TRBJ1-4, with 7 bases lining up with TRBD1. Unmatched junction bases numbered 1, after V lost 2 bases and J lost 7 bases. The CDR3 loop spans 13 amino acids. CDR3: CASSLTGVEKLFF. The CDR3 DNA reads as TGTGCCAGCAGTTTAACAGGGGTTGAAAAACTGTTTTTT.

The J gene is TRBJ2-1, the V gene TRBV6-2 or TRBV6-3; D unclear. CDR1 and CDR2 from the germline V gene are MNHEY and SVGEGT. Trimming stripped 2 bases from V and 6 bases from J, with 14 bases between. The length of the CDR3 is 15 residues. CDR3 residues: CASSYRFVATNEQFF. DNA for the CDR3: TGTGCCAGCAGTTACAGATTCGTAGCCACCAATGAGCAGTTCTTC.

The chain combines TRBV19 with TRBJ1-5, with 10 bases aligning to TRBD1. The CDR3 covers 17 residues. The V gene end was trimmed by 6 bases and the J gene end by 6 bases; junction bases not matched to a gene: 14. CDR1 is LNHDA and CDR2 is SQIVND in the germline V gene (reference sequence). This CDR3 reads CASRGRGQGYQGQPQHF. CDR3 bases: TGTGCCAGTAGAGGGAGGGGACAGGGGTATCAGGGTCAGCCCCAGCATTTT.

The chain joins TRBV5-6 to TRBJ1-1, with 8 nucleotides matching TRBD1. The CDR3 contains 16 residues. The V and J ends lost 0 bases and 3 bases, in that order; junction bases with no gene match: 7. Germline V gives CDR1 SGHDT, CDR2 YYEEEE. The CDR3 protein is CASSLAGGLEDTEAFF. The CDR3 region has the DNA TGTGCCAGCAGCTTGGCAGGGGGCCTCGAGGACACTGAAGCTTTCTTT.

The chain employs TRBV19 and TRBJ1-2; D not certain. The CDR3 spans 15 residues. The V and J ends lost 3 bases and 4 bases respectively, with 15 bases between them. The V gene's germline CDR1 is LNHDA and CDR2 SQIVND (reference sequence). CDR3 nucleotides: TGTGCCAGTAGTATGAGTGCCAGAGGCTTCTATGGCTACACCTTC. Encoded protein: CASSMSARGFYGYTF.

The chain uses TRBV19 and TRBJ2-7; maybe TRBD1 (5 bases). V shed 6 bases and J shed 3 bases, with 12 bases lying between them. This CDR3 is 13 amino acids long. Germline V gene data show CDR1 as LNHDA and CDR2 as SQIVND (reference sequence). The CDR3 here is CASSTDILYEQYF. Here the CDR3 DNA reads TGTGCCAGTAGCACGGACATCCTCTACGAGCAGTACTTC.

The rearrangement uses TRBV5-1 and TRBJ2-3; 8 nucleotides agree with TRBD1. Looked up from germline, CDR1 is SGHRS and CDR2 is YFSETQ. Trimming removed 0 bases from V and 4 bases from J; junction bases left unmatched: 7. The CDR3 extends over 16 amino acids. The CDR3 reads CASSLGQGILSDTQYF. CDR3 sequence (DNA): TGCGCCAGCAGCTTGGGACAGGGGATTTTATCAGATACGCAGTATTTT.

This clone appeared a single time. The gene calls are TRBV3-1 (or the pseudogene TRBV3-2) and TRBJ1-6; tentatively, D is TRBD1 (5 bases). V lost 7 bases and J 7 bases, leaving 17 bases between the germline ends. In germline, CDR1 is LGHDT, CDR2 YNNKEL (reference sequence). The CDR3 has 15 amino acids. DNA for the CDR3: TGTGCCAGCACCCGGGACGGCGGGGAGAATTCACCCCTCCACTTT. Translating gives CASTRDGGENSPLHF.